The 20 T cell receptor beta chains listed next were all sequenced from one sample in a study of blood T cells in healthy people across ages. Using a J-beta primer mix together with a sample-barcoded 5' primer, a second PCR was run for roughly 7 to 12 cycles. TCRdb recomputed calls from the 5' RACE reads with MiXCR, one row per CDR3 protein. The table has 1.5 million to 2 million distinct CDR3 sequences, approximately 50% seen once; the top ten hold less than 2.5%. The sequenced sample was blood. These receptors came from a woman aged 40-49 years in good health.

This chain joins TRBV28 and TRBJ1-2; possible D gene TRBD1, 5 bases. This CDR3 is 15 amino acids long. From germline, CDR1 is MDHEN and CDR2 SYDVKM. Trimming took off 5 bases at V and 0 bases at J, with 13 bases between the two ends. The CDR3 region is CASSQAGGPNYGYTF. CDR3 nucleotide sequence: TGTGCCAGCAGTCAAGCCGGGGGACCTAACTATGGCTACACCTTC.

The V gene is TRBV20-1, the J gene TRBJ2-4, with 7 bases lining up with TRBD1. The end of the DNA fits TRBJ2-7 better, so the J call may be wrong. Germline CDR1 DFQATT, CDR2 SNEGSKA (reference sequence). This CDR3 has 13 amino acids. CDR3 in amino acids: CRPLRQGVYEQYF. Written as DNA, the CDR3 is TGCAGACCCTTGAGACAGGGTGTGTACGAGCAGTACTTC.

This chain links TRBV28 with TRBJ1-5, with a tentative D call TRBD1 (6 bases). Trimming pared 3 bases from V and 6 bases from J, leaving 12 bases between. CDR1 and CDR2 from the germline V gene are MDHEN and SYDVKM. CDR3 size: 14 residues. CDR3 sequence: CASSFGGTSQPQHF. The CDR3 region has the DNA TGTGCCAGCAGTTTTGGGGGGACAAGTCAGCCCCAGCATTTT.

This chain connects TRBV28 to TRBJ2-5; perhaps D is TRBD1 or TRBD2 (5 bases each). The germline V gene encodes CDR1 MDHEN and CDR2 SYDVKM. Trimming removed 7 bases from V and 11 bases from J, with 26 bases in between. The CDR3 is 15 amino acids. CDR3 sequence (DNA): TGTGCCAGCAATACCGGGGCTATCTCGTACAATGAGCAGTACTTC. Its translation: CASNTGAISYNEQYF.

This clonotype was counted only a few times. The chain employs TRBV15 and TRBJ1-1; a possible D gene is TRBD1 (5 bases). Germline values: CDR1 LNHNV, CDR2 YYDKDF (reference sequence). V was trimmed by 1 base and J by 5 bases, leaving 14 bases between them. This CDR3 contains 15 residues. In DNA form, the CDR3 reads TGTGCCACCAGCAGAGTGGGGGGAGGTGATACTGAAGCTTTCTTT. Its translation is CATSRVGGGDTEAFF.

Points on this clonotype: This sequence may be a read error, since a much larger clone differs from it by one base. This chain links TRBV20-1 with TRBJ2-5, with 10 bases fitting TRBD2. Germline V gene sequence: CDR1 DFQATT, CDR2 SNEGSKA (reference sequence). The CDR3 spans 13 residues. The V and J ends lost 8 bases and 3 bases, in that order; junction bases with no gene match: 6. This CDR3 reads CSTPSGGKETQYF. The CDR3 nucleotides read TGCAGTACACCTAGCGGGGGCAAAGAGACCCAGTACTTC.

This clonotype was counted only a few times. The CDR3 DNA reads as TGCGCCAGCAGCGCCCCGGTGACAGGCCAAACCTACGAGCAGTACTTC. This encodes CASSAPVTGQTYEQYF. The gene calls are TRBV5-1 and TRBJ2-7; TRBD1 is a possible D gene (6 bases). CDR1 SGHRS and CDR2 YFSETQ come from the germline V gene. V was cut by 4 bases and J by 2 bases, with 19 bases left in between. CDR3 size: 16 residues.

This clonotype was recorded a few times. V and J are TRBV3-1 and TRBJ2-3, with D possibly TRBD2 on 5 matching bases. The V gene lost 0 bases and the J gene lost 3 bases, with 13 bases spanning the gap. Germline-derived CDR1 and CDR2 are LGHDT and YNNKEL (reference sequence). The CDR3 totals 16 residues. The CDR3 bases are TGTGCCAGCAGCCAAGATGGTGGGCTAGCTACAGATACGCAGTATTTT. It encodes CASSQDGGLATDTQYF.

The table lists this clonotype with a few counts. The junction departs from the called germline gene at one end, perhaps through a read error. The rearrangement links TRBV7-7 to TRBJ2-1, with 7 bases lining up with TRBD1. Germline loops: CDR1 SSHAT, CDR2 FNYEAQ (reference sequence). The CDR3 loop spans 16 amino acids. For the CDR3, the DNA is TGTGCTAGCAGCGCCAAGACAGGGAGCTCCTACAATGAGCAGTTCTTC. Encoded protein: CASSAKTGSSYNEQFF.

A few counts support this clonotype. The chain recombines TRBV4-2 with TRBJ2-3; TRBD1 matches 11 bases. With V trimmed by 1 base and J by 5 bases, 2 bases remained unmatched. The CDR3 consists of 15 residues. CDR1 and CDR2 from the germline V gene are LGHNA and YNFKEQ. CDR3 nucleotide sequence: TGTGCCAGCAGCCAAGTAGGGACAGGGGGAGATACGCAGTATTTT. Amino acids: CASSQVGTGGDTQYF.

The genes are TRBV6-5 and TRBJ2-6, with D hard to call. The V end lost 0 bases, the J end lost 0 bases, and 9 bases lay between the germline ends. This CDR3 spans 17 amino acids. CDR1 is MNHEY and CDR2 is SVGAGI in the germline V gene. This CDR3 is CASSYSQLVSGANVLTF. The CDR3 region has the DNA TGTGCCAGCAGTTACTCGCAACTGGTCTCTGGGGCCAACGTCCTGACTTTC.

This clonotype turned up a few times. The chain links TRBV7-3 to TRBJ2-3; D not resolved. The CDR3 has 16 amino acids. Trimming left V 5 bases short and J 1 base short, with 16 bases between. CDR1 and CDR2 from the germline V gene are SGHTA and FQGTGA. DNA of the CDR3: TGTGCCAGCAGCGCAGCTGAGTTTGGGGGCACAGATACGCAGTATTTT. This encodes CASSAAEFGGTDTQYF.

The chain is built from TRBV7-2 and TRBJ2-5, with TRBD1 matching over 7 bases. The ends lost 8 bases at V and 4 bases at J; junction bases unmatched: 13. CDR1 and CDR2 from the germline V gene are SGHTA and FQGNSA. The CDR3 is 15 residues long. DNA for the CDR3: TGTGCCAGCCGCTCCGGTACAGGGGACAGAGAGACCCAGTACTTC. Residues: CASRSGTGDRETQYF.

This chain joins TRBV6-2 or TRBV6-3 and TRBJ2-7; tentative D call: TRBD2 (6 bases). Gene TRBJ2-5 matches the end of the DNA better, so the J call may be wrong. The length of the CDR3 is 23 residues. Germline CDR1 MNHEY, CDR2 SVGEGT. This CDR3 is CASSPSGSGVTGATVSRAETQYF. As DNA, the CDR3 is TGTGCCAGCAGTCCCTCCGGGAGCGGAGTTACCGGGGCGACGGTTTCTAGAGCAGAGACCCAGTACTTC.

This rearrangement joins TRBV12-3 or TRBV12-4 to TRBJ2-1; TRBD2 aligns across 9 bases. This CDR3 region has 16 residues. Trimming cost V 5 bases and J 9 bases; bases outside gene matches: 14. CDR3 region: CASSTHRAGGLSEQFF. CDR3 sequence (DNA): TGTGCCAGCAGTACCCACAGGGCGGGGGGGCTAAGTGAGCAGTTCTTC.

J is TRBJ2-3 and V is TRBV5-1; 9 bases match TRBD2. The CDR3 runs to 17 residues. CDR1 and CDR2 from the germline V gene are SGHRS and YFSETQ. Trimming removed 0 bases from V and 6 bases from J; junction bases left unmatched: 11. The CDR3 DNA reads TGCGCCAGCAGCTTGGGACGTAGTAGCGGGGGCTGGGATACGCAGTATTTT. This sequence encodes CASSLGRSSGGWDTQYF.

This clonotype was recorded many times. This chain links TRBV20-1 with TRBJ2-3; maybe TRBD2 (6 bases). Trimming removed 1 base from V and 1 base from J, with 9 bases in between. Germline V gene sequence: CDR1 DFQATT, CDR2 SNEGSKA (reference sequence). The CDR3 has 14 residues. The CDR3 sequence: CSARAASGTDTQYF. CDR3 nucleotide sequence: TGCAGTGCTAGAGCGGCTAGCGGCACAGATACGCAGTATTTT.

The chain carries TRBV18 and TRBJ2-7; perhaps TRBD1 as D (6 bases). Germline V gene data show CDR1 as KGHSH and CDR2 as LQKENI. V was pared by 4 bases and J by 5 bases, with 18 bases between. This CDR3 is built from 15 residues. CDR3 sequence: CASSLFTTGVDEQYF. CDR3 coding DNA: TGTGCCAGCTCACTTTTCACGACAGGAGTCGACGAGCAGTACTTC.

This clonotype was counted a few times. The rearrangement uses TRBV9 and TRBJ2-7; 9 nucleotides match TRBD2. This CDR3 is 16 amino acids long. V lost 0 bases and J lost 3; bases outside the gene matches: 7. Germline V gene lookup returns CDR1 SGDLS and CDR2 YYNGEE. CDR3 sequence: CASSVGSGGTGYEQYF. Written as DNA, the CDR3 is TGTGCCAGCAGCGTAGGTAGCGGGGGTACGGGCTACGAGCAGTACTTC.

Details on this clonotype: Since a much larger clone is just one base distant, this may be a read error. J is TRBJ2-7 and V is TRBV7-2; maybe TRBD1 (5 bases). Looked up from germline, CDR1 is SGHTA and CDR2 is FQGNSA. This CDR3 has 12 amino acids. The V gene lost 4 bases and the J gene lost 4 bases, with 8 bases spanning the gap. DNA for the CDR3: TGTGCCAGCAGCTCGAACAGGTACGAGCAGTACTTC. It codes for CASSSNRYEQYF.